This TCR beta chain is from a study of T cell changes during pregnancy in multiple sclerosis. Sequenced by immunoSEQ multiplex PCR; TCRdb stores in-frame clones only, minus some. The table includes approximately 41,000 clones, approximately 94% detected once. The CDR3 covers 13 residues. In germline, CDR1 is LNHDA, CDR2 SQIVND (reference sequence). V was trimmed by 0 bases and J by 6 bases, leaving 7 bases between them. This sequence was found in a female donor with multiple sclerosis, enrolled in a pregnancy study. Specimen: CD8+ T cells from peripheral blood mononuclear cells, collected in the third trimester of pregnancy. The chain uses TRBV19 and TRBJ2-3, with D unresolved. CDR3 sequence: CASSIDPLDTQYF. The CDR3 bases are TGTGCCAGTAGTATAGATCCCCTTGATACGCAGTATTTT.